The clone carrying this T cell receptor (beta chain) was seen once. PCR was performed using 60 Vbeta and 13 Jbeta primers. The repertoire was sequenced with immunoSEQ multiplex PCR; TCRdb's copy has only in-frame clones and lacks some. This sample has about 170,000 clones, with more than 75% found just once. These data are taken from a study of cytomegalovirus exposure and HLA in healthy donors. Sequenced sample: PBMCs. This TCR was sampled from a man younger than 40 in good health and CMV-seropositive.

The CDR3 loop is CASSPEGGAWGYTF. DNA of the CDR3: TGCGCCAGCAGCCCAGAGGGAGGGGCCTGGGGCTACACCTTC. The V gene is TRBV5-1, the J gene TRBJ1-2; possibly TRBD1 for D (5 bases). The V end was cut by 4 bases, the J end by 8 bases, with 18 bases between. Per germline, CDR1 SGHRS and CDR2 YFSETQ. There are 14 residues in the CDR3.